A single sample gave rise to the 27 T cell receptor beta chains below, sequenced in a study of cytomegalovirus exposure and HLA in healthy donors. Clones were sequenced by immunoSEQ multiplex PCR, and TCRdb holds only the in-frame ones, with some missing. The table includes some 48,000 clones, around 94% detected once. Specimen: PBMCs. The receptor source for this set is a woman in her late teens or twenties in good health and CMV-seropositive.

The chain has TRBV29-1 and TRBJ1-1, with D unclear. The ends were cut back, 0 bases at V and 0 bases at J, with 14 bases in the middle. The germline CDR1 and CDR2 sequences are SQVTM and ANQGSEA. This CDR3 spans 16 amino acids. The CDR3 DNA reads as TGCAGCGTTGAAGATGACGGAGGACTCCTGAACACTGAAGCTTTCTTT. It codes for CSVEDDGGLLNTEAFF.

The rearrangement links TRBV5-1 to TRBJ2-1, with a possible D match to TRBD2 (7 bases). Trimming shortened V by 2 bases and J by 1 base, and 16 bases separated the two germline ends. CDR1 and CDR2 from the germline V gene are SGHRS and YFSETQ. This CDR3 contains 17 residues. The CDR3 nucleotides are TGCGCCAGCAGCTTCGGACTAGGGGGGCTTTCCTACAATGAGCAGTTCTTC. Translated, it gives CASSFGLGGLSYNEQFF.

The chain couples TRBV6-5 to TRBJ1-2, with D unclear. Deletions cut 6 bases from V and 4 bases from J, with 15 bases between. CDR3 size: 14 residues. Germline CDR1 is MNHEY and CDR2 is SVGAGI. The CDR3 DNA is TGTGCCAGCAGACCGCTGGCGGGTACCTATGGCTACACCTTC. Translation gives CASRPLAGTYGYTF.

The chain employs TRBV18 and TRBJ1-2; the match to TRBD1 covers 9 bases. The CDR3 is made up of 16 amino acids. V trimming: 3 bases; J trimming: 7 bases; junction bases outside the gene matches: 12. Germline-derived CDR1 and CDR2 are KGHSH and LQKENI. The CDR3: CASSPGQGMGSPGYTF. The CDR3 nucleotides are TGTGCCAGCTCACCCGGACAGGGGATGGGTTCTCCTGGCTACACCTTC.

This chain joins TRBV11-1 and TRBJ2-5; D is unresolved. The J call may be mistaken, given a closer DNA end match to TRBJ2-7. The CDR3 has 12 amino acids. Germline V gene sequence: CDR1 SGHAT, CDR2 FQDESV (reference sequence). The CDR3: CASSHSSYEQYF. The CDR3 nucleotides read TGTGCCAGCAGCCACAGCTCCTACGAGCAGTACTTC.

On this clone itself: The junction and the germline gene differ at one end; a read error may be behind it. The chain carries TRBV14 and TRBJ2-1; D unresolved. CDR3 length equals 11 residues. Per germline, CDR1 SGHDN and CDR2 FVKESK. The CDR3 is CASSQVSAVIF. As DNA, the CDR3 is TGTGCCAGCAGCCAAGTTTCGGCGGTGATCTTC.

The CDR3 region is CSVESAGGETQYF. The CDR3 DNA follows: TGCAGCGTTGAGAGTGCGGGAGGAGAGACCCAGTACTTC. The genes are TRBV29-1 and TRBJ2-5, with TRBD2 matching over 8 bases. Germline V gives CDR1 SQVTM, CDR2 ANQGSEA. V was pared by 3 bases and J by 4 bases, with 4 bases of the junction left unmatched. The CDR3 sequence is 13 residues long.

V is TRBV25-1 and J is TRBJ1-2; a possible D gene is TRBD1 (6 bases). The CDR3 is 13 amino acids. V gave up 6 bases and J gave up 9 bases, with 17 bases separating them. Per germline, CDR1 MGHDK and CDR2 SYGVNS. The CDR3: CASSAMGASRYTF. CDR3 bases: TGTGCCAGCAGCGCGATGGGGGCATCGCGCTACACCTTC.

This chain joins TRBV15 and TRBJ2-1; TRBD2 might be the D (7 bases). This CDR3 comprises 15 residues. The germline V gene has CDR1 LNHNV and CDR2 YYDKDF (reference sequence). Trimming stripped 4 bases from V and 8 bases from J, with 18 bases between. This chain's CDR3 is CATSMVGGAGDEQFF. In DNA form, the CDR3 reads TGTGCCACCAGCATGGTGGGGGGGGCCGGAGATGAGCAGTTCTTC.

This chain connects TRBV6-1 to TRBJ1-5; 7 bases map to TRBD1. Trimming cost V 2 bases and J 5 bases; bases outside gene matches: 12. This CDR3 contains 17 residues. Germline V gene lookup returns CDR1 MNHNS and CDR2 SASEGT. The CDR3: CASSEYWDRPVDQPQHF. CDR3 in DNA: TGTGCCAGCAGTGAATATTGGGACAGACCAGTGGATCAGCCCCAGCATTTT.

V and J are TRBV9 and TRBJ1-1; TRBD1 aligns across 7 bases. The V segment lost 0 bases and the J segment 4 bases; nucleotides outside the gene matches: 18. Germline V lookup: CDR1 SGDLS, CDR2 YYNGEE. The CDR3 covers 19 residues. The CDR3 nucleotides read TGTGCCAGCAGCGTAGCCGACATCTTACAGGGGCGGTGGAGCACTGAAGCTTTCTTT. It yields the protein CASSVADILQGRWSTEAFF. The full variable domain, with the rest looked up from reference TRBV9 and TRBJ1-1, is DSGVTQTPKHLITATGQRVTLRCSPRSGDLSVYWYQQSLDQGLQFLIQYYNGEERAKGNILERFSAQQFPDLHSELNLSSLELGDSALYFCASSVADILQGRWSTEAFFGQGTRLTVV.

The rearrangement uses TRBV7-2 and TRBJ2-7, with 12 bases fitting TRBD2. With V trimmed by 5 bases and J by 5 bases, 10 bases remained unmatched. The germline V gene encodes CDR1 SGHTA and CDR2 FQGNSA. The CDR3 is made up of 16 amino acids. DNA of the CDR3: TGTGCCAGCAGCGTCGCGACTAGCGGGAGTGGGGACGAGCAGTACTTC. This sequence encodes CASSVATSGSGDEQYF.

This clone was picked up one time. V gene TRBV28 combines with J gene TRBJ2-7; 10 positions agree with TRBD2. Losses at the gene ends were 3 bases for V and 6 bases for J; bases not matched to a gene: 11. The CDR3 loop spans 16 amino acids. In germline, CDR1 is MDHEN, CDR2 SYDVKM. In nucleotides, the CDR3 is TGTGCCAGCAGTTTTTCCCTTCTAGCGGGAGTCGGCGAGCAGTACTTC. Amino acids: CASSFSLLAGVGEQYF.

Written as DNA, the CDR3 is TGTGCCAGCCTCGGCCGGGACAGACCCTACGAGCAGTACTTC. It codes for CASLGRDRPYEQYF. The chain employs TRBV28 and TRBJ2-7, with TRBD1 matching over 7 bases. Germline V gene sequence: CDR1 MDHEN, CDR2 SYDVKM. V was clipped by 8 bases and J by 2 bases; unmatched bases: 9. The CDR3 spans 14 residues. Together with reference TRBV28 and TRBJ2-7, the CDR3 gives the full variable domain: DVKVTQSSRYLVKRTGEKVFLECVQDMDHENMFWYRQDPGLGLRLIYFSYDVKMKEKGDIPEGYSVSREKKERFSLILESASTNQTSMYLCASLGRDRPYEQYFGPGTRLTVT.

Worth noting for this clone: Other DNA sequences within the sample encode an identical CDR3. This chain uses TRBV19 with TRBJ2-1, with 13 bases that match TRBD2. V shed 6 bases, J shed 8 bases, and the junction held 4 bases outside the gene matches. This CDR3 spans 14 amino acids. Per germline, CDR1 LNHDA and CDR2 SQIVND (reference sequence). In DNA, the CDR3 is TGTGCCAGTAGCAGGACTAGCGGGAGTTATGAGCAGTTCTTC. The encoded protein is CASSRTSGSYEQFF.

J is TRBJ2-1 and V is TRBV9, with unresolved D. The CDR3 length is 14 residues. Trimming took 2 bases from V and 4 from J, leaving 10 bases between them. CDR1 SGDLS and CDR2 YYNGEE come from the germline V gene. The CDR3 reads CASSVSGKYNEQFF. DNA of the CDR3: TGTGCCAGCAGCGTTTCGGGTAAATACAATGAGCAGTTCTTC.

This clone was seen once. The V gene is TRBV19, the J gene TRBJ1-2; 9 nucleotides match TRBD1. This CDR3 region has 16 residues. Trimming at V came to 5 bases and at J to 4 bases, leaving 11 bases not matched to a gene. The germline gives CDR1 LNHDA, CDR2 SQIVND (reference sequence). CDR3 amino acids: CASSQTGGSSGYGYTF. CDR3 DNA: TGTGCCAGTAGTCAGACAGGGGGATCGTCTGGCTATGGCTACACCTTC.

As for this clone: Mismatch with germline at one junction end may stem from a read error. The gene calls are TRBV7-7 and TRBJ2-5, with 10 bases fitting TRBD1. The CDR3 consists of 15 residues. Germline loops: CDR1 SSHAT, CDR2 FNYEAQ (reference sequence). CDR3 in DNA: TGTGCTAGCAGCCCGCGACAGGGGGCTCGTGAGACCCAGTACTTC. Protein: CASSPRQGARETQYF.

V is TRBV19 and J is TRBJ1-2, with D maybe TRBD1 (6 bases). Germline loops: CDR1 LNHDA, CDR2 SQIVND (reference sequence). Trimming removed 4 bases from V and 3 bases from J, with 12 bases in between. CDR3 size: 14 residues. As DNA, the CDR3 is TGTGCCAGTAGTAATCGGGCAGGGGACTATGGCTACACCTTC. Translated: CASSNRAGDYGYTF.

The chain has TRBV28 and TRBJ2-2; 10 positions agree with TRBD1. This CDR3 is 18 amino acids long. Germline V lookup: CDR1 MDHEN, CDR2 SYDVKM. The V segment lost 2 bases and the J segment 4 bases; nucleotides outside the gene matches: 10. The CDR3 sequence is CASSLGFDGTGVTGELFF. CDR3 sequence (DNA): TGTGCCAGCAGTTTAGGCTTTGATGGGACAGGGGTCACCGGGGAGCTGTTTTTT.

The chain recombines TRBV9 with TRBJ2-7, with D perhaps matching TRBD1 (7 bases). CDR1 is SGDLS and CDR2 is YYNGEE in the germline V gene. The CDR3 length is 15 residues. The ends were cut back, 3 bases at V and 7 bases at J, with 20 bases in the middle. CDR3 nucleotides: TGTGCCAGCAGCGCTGGCGGGACAGCCTCGGGAGAGCAGTACTTC. Translation gives CASSAGGTASGEQYF.

The chain uses TRBV7-9 and TRBJ1-5, with D unclear. The CDR3 loop spans 13 amino acids. CDR1 and CDR2 (germline): SEHNR, FQNEAQ (reference sequence). V shed 2 bases and J shed 7 bases, with 9 bases lying between them. CDR3 sequence (DNA): TGTGCCAGCAGCTTAACCCGCGGCCAGCCCCAGCATTTT. It translates to CASSLTRGQPQHF.

The genes are TRBV10-3 and TRBJ1-1; maybe TRBD1 (5 bases). In germline, CDR1 is ENHRY, CDR2 SYGVKD. Deletions cut 2 bases from V and 10 bases from J, with 20 bases between. The CDR3 covers 15 residues. CDR3 in amino acids: CAISEAKTEIGVAFF. The DNA of the CDR3 is TGTGCCATCAGTGAGGCCAAGACAGAAATTGGTGTAGCTTTCTTT.

The chain combines TRBV28 with TRBJ1-5, with 12 bases aligning to TRBD1. The junction had 11 bases not matched to a gene; V was cut back by 5 bases and J by 0 bases. CDR3 size: 19 residues. The germline CDR1 and CDR2 sequences are MDHEN and SYDVKM. The chain's CDR3 is CASSQGDRGRVYSNQPQHF. The CDR3, as DNA: TGTGCCAGCAGTCAAGGGGACAGGGGGCGAGTTTATAGCAATCAGCCCCAGCATTTT.

The chain carries TRBV7-8 and TRBJ2-3; no firm D call. V dropped 3 bases and J dropped 0 bases, with 13 bases sitting between them. The length of the CDR3 is 16 residues. Germline V gives CDR1 SGHVS, CDR2 FQNEAQ. The CDR3 is CASSFEAHSSTDTQYF. The DNA for the CDR3 is TGTGCCAGCAGCTTTGAAGCCCACTCTAGCACAGATACGCAGTATTTT.

The chain has TRBV27 and TRBJ2-1; D possibly corresponds to TRBD2 (5 bases). The CDR3 length is 15 residues. Germline values: CDR1 MNHEY, CDR2 SMNVEV (reference sequence). V was pared by 6 bases and J by 0 bases, with 12 bases between. The CDR3 bases are TGTGCCAGCAGACCGGGATCAAGCTCCTACAATGAGCAGTTCTTC. It is translated as CASRPGSSSYNEQFF.

V usage is TRBV2 and J usage is TRBJ2-2; TRBD1 matches at 7 bases. Trimming at V came to 7 bases and at J to 6 bases, leaving 8 bases not matched to a gene. From germline, CDR1 is SNHLY and CDR2 FYNNEI. This CDR3 has 14 amino acids. CDR3 protein: CASKEQGPAGELFF. CDR3 nucleotides: TGTGCCAGCAAGGAACAGGGGCCGGCCGGGGAGCTGTTTTTT.